These T cell receptor beta chains were read from a single sample in a study of cytomegalovirus exposure and HLA in healthy donors. Data came from immunoSEQ multiplex PCR; TCRdb stores just in-frame clones and leaves some out. The sample holds about 160,000 clones, around 77% seen once. Source material: PBMCs. These receptor sequences come from a woman younger than 45 in good health and CMV-seronegative. Each CDR3 is given without its conserved first and last residue. Each record gives: CDR3 protein, clone size, J gene, D gene, V gene. A D gene is named only where the DNA matches it firmly. Size tells how often a clone was seen (once, few, many) or the class of an expanded clone, and some rows leave it out.

CDR3 protein: ASSWGQLNTEAF
clone size: .
J gene: TRBJ1-1
D gene: TRBD1
V gene: TRBV5-1

CDR3 protein: ASRPPSGGRSTQY
clone size: once
J gene: TRBJ2-3
D gene: TRBD2
V gene: TRBV6-5

CDR3 protein: ASSFGGGLTEAF
clone size: .
J gene: TRBJ1-1
D gene: .
V gene: TRBV2

CDR3 protein: ASSTGGDTDTQY
clone size: .
J gene: TRBJ2-3
D gene: TRBD2
V gene: TRBV5-1

CDR3 protein: ASGVGNSPLH
clone size: .
J gene: TRBJ1-6
D gene: .
V gene: TRBV12-5

CDR3 protein: ASSLKGVGGDWEQY
clone size: .
J gene: TRBJ2-5
D gene: .
V gene: TRBV5-1

CDR3 protein: ASSPRIAGLSYEQY
clone size: .
J gene: TRBJ2-7
D gene: TRBD2
V gene: TRBV4-1

CDR3 protein: ASSLGGPGAF
clone size: once
J gene: TRBJ1-1
D gene: .
V gene: TRBV5-6

CDR3 protein: ASSLYPGTDTQY
clone size: .
J gene: TRBJ2-3
D gene: .
V gene: TRBV7-9

CDR3 protein: ASSVAPDTEAF
clone size: .
J gene: TRBJ1-1
D gene: .
V gene: TRBV9

CDR3 protein: ASSVSRDSETQY
clone size: .
J gene: TRBJ2-5
D gene: .
V gene: TRBV7-9

CDR3 protein: ASSPQLTTGANVLT
clone size: .
J gene: TRBJ2-6
D gene: .
V gene: TRBV18

CDR3 protein: ASSISGTSGGADTQY
clone size: .
J gene: TRBJ2-3
D gene: TRBD2
V gene: TRBV7-2

CDR3 protein: ASSVGPSGGRIQETQY
clone size: .
J gene: TRBJ2-5
D gene: TRBD2
V gene: TRBV9

CDR3 protein: ASTKQGMIYEQY
clone size: .
J gene: TRBJ2-7
D gene: .
V gene: TRBV6-1

CDR3 protein: ASSWVPGLPSYNEQF
clone size: once
J gene: TRBJ2-1
D gene: .
V gene: TRBV5-1

CDR3 protein: ASSEAQRGLTRGYT
clone size: .
J gene: TRBJ1-2
D gene: .
V gene: TRBV2

CDR3 protein: ASSLARANSGNTIY
clone size: .
J gene: TRBJ1-3
D gene: .
V gene: TRBV7-9

CDR3 protein: ASSWTGVYGYT
clone size: few
J gene: TRBJ1-2
D gene: .
V gene: TRBV28

CDR3 protein: SVDSGTEAF
clone size: few
J gene: TRBJ1-1
D gene: .
V gene: TRBV29-1

CDR3 protein: ASSYMVGTANYGYT
clone size: .
J gene: TRBJ1-2
D gene: TRBD1
V gene: TRBV6-6

CDR3 protein: ASSLDRAGGNTGELF
clone size: .
J gene: TRBJ2-2
D gene: TRBD2
V gene: TRBV5-1

CDR3 protein: ASSPTGTNYGYT
clone size: .
J gene: TRBJ1-2
D gene: .
V gene: TRBV19

CDR3 protein: ASSITRYNEQF
clone size: .
J gene: TRBJ2-1
D gene: .
V gene: TRBV5-1

CDR3 protein: ASSIGGYREAF
clone size: .
J gene: TRBJ1-1
D gene: .
V gene: TRBV19

CDR3 protein: ASSGSETGRF
clone size: .
J gene: TRBJ2-1
D gene: TRBD1
V gene: TRBV9

CDR3 protein: ASGWGGVVTEAF
clone size: .
J gene: TRBJ1-1
D gene: .
V gene: TRBV19

CDR3 protein: ASTRGTLYEQY
clone size: .
J gene: TRBJ2-7
D gene: .
V gene: TRBV5-1

CDR3 protein: AISEQVGSYNEQF
clone size: .
J gene: TRBJ2-1
D gene: .
V gene: TRBV10-3

CDR3 protein: ASSNQGAANYGYT
clone size: .
J gene: TRBJ1-2
D gene: TRBD1
V gene: TRBV19

CDR3 protein: ASSLDPSTGNTIY
clone size: few
J gene: TRBJ1-3
D gene: .
V gene: TRBV5-5